Listed below are T cell receptor beta chains from one sample, sequenced in a study of blood T cell repertoires in COVID-19. Sequencing used immunoSEQ multiplex PCR; TCRdb keeps in-frame clones, though not all of them. The repertoire includes around 320,000 clones, just under 90% of them detected once, and 11% sits in the top ten. Sequences were obtained from peripheral blood. All receptors come from a woman aged 25-40 years with COVID-19, enrolled during active disease. Both conserved end residues are part of each CDR3. D genes are given only for firm matches. Expanded clones are given a class, and other clones once, few, many or no size at all.

v_gene: TRBV10-3; d_gene: TRBD1; abundance: -; j_gene: TRBJ1-5; CDR3aa: CAISEQGGSGNQPQHF; CDR3nt: TGTGCCATCAGTGAGCAAGGGGGCTCCGGCAATCAGCCCCAGCATTTT
v_gene: TRBV19; d_gene: -; abundance: -; j_gene: TRBJ1-2; CDR3aa: CARGPLYGYTF; CDR3nt: TGTGCCAGGGGGCCCCTCTATGGCTACACCTTC
v_gene: TRBV11-2; d_gene: TRBD2; abundance: -; j_gene: TRBJ2-3; CDR3aa: CASSLGTSGEDTQYF; CDR3nt: TGTGCCAGCAGCTTAGGGACTAGCGGGGAAGATACGCAGTATTTT
v_gene: TRBV28; d_gene: TRBD1; abundance: -; j_gene: TRBJ1-1; CDR3aa: CASSYRGSYTEAFF; CDR3nt: TGTGCCAGCAGTTACAGGGGATCGTACACTGAAGCTTTCTTT
v_gene: TRBV4-1; d_gene: -; abundance: -; j_gene: TRBJ1-4; CDR3aa: CASSQTVQAANEKLFF; CDR3nt: TGCGCCAGCAGCCAGACCGTACAGGCCGCTAATGAAAAACTGTTTTTT
v_gene: TRBV25-1; d_gene: TRBD1; abundance: -; j_gene: TRBJ1-2; CDR3aa: CASSSTGVVKGYTF; CDR3nt: TGTGCCAGCAGTTCTACAGGGGTGGTAAAAGGCTACACCTTC
v_gene: TRBV19; d_gene: -; abundance: -; j_gene: TRBJ1-1; CDR3aa: CASSIGTGTRTEAFF; CDR3nt: TGTGCCAGTAGTATAGGAACAGGGACGAGGACTGAAGCTTTCTTT
v_gene: TRBV4-1; d_gene: TRBD2; abundance: -; j_gene: TRBJ2-2; CDR3aa: CASRRTSLNTGELFF; CDR3nt: TGCGCCAGCAGAAGGACTAGTTTGAACACCGGGGAGCTGTTTTTT
v_gene: TRBV7-2; d_gene: TRBD2; abundance: -; j_gene: TRBJ2-7; CDR3aa: CASTRGGASSSEQYF; CDR3nt: TGTGCCAGCACTCGGGGGGGCGCATCTTCGTCCGAGCAGTACTTC
v_gene: TRBV3-1/TRBV3-2; d_gene: TRBD1; abundance: once; j_gene: TRBJ2-1; CDR3aa: CASSTDRGTTYNEQFF; CDR3nt: TGTGCCAGCAGCACCGACAGGGGCACCACCTACAATGAGCAGTTCTTC
v_gene: TRBV15; d_gene: TRBD2; abundance: -; j_gene: TRBJ2-7; CDR3aa: CATSRDLGLAGGKEYEQYF; CDR3nt: TGTGCCACCAGCAGAGATCTGGGACTAGCGGGGGGGAAGGAGTACGAGCAGTACTTC
v_gene: TRBV11-3; d_gene: -; abundance: few; j_gene: TRBJ2-7; CDR3aa: CASSLGGDLPSYEQYF; CDR3nt: TGTGCCAGCAGCTTAGGGGGGGACCTACCATCCTACGAGCAGTACTTC
v_gene: TRBV28; d_gene: TRBD1; abundance: -; j_gene: TRBJ1-5; CDR3aa: CASSSYSTGVSNQPQHF; CDR3nt: TGTGCCAGCAGTTCCTACTCTACAGGGGTCAGCAATCAGCCCCAGCATTTT
v_gene: TRBV13; d_gene: -; abundance: few; j_gene: TRBJ1-2; CDR3aa: CASSLRYRQGYGYTF; CDR3nt: TGTGCCAGCAGCTTACGATATCGTCAGGGCTATGGCTACACCTTC
v_gene: TRBV11-3; d_gene: TRBD2; abundance: -; j_gene: TRBJ2-3; CDR3aa: CASSPYSSGGAPDTQYF; CDR3nt: TGTGCCAGCAGTCCGTATTCTAGCGGGGGGGCCCCAGATACGCAGTATTTT
v_gene: TRBV18; d_gene: -; abundance: -; j_gene: TRBJ2-1; CDR3aa: CASSPPILAGNEQFF; CDR3nt: TGTGCCAGCTCACCACCGATACTAGCTGGCAATGAGCAGTTCTTC
v_gene: TRBV5-1; d_gene: TRBD2; abundance: -; j_gene: TRBJ2-2; CDR3aa: CASSTGLAGAVELFF; CDR3nt: TGCGCCAGCAGCACGGGACTAGCGGGGGCTGTGGAGCTGTTTTTT
v_gene: TRBV15; d_gene: -; abundance: once; j_gene: TRBJ1-2; CDR3aa: CATSRDLPGRTF; CDR3nt: TGTGCCACCAGCAGAGATCTCCCCGGGAGGACCTTC
v_gene: TRBV10-2; d_gene: -; abundance: few; j_gene: TRBJ2-2; CDR3aa: CASSRDSRGGELFF; CDR3nt: TGCGCCAGCAGCAGAGACTCTCGTGGTGGGGAGCTGTTTTTT
v_gene: TRBV2; d_gene: -; abundance: -; j_gene: TRBJ2-2; CDR3aa: CASRITNTGELFF; CDR3nt: TGTGCCAGCCGTATAACGAACACCGGGGAGCTGTTTTTT
v_gene: TRBV4-1; d_gene: -; abundance: -; j_gene: TRBJ1-2; CDR3aa: CASSQTLGGLSSYGYTF; CDR3nt: TGCGCCAGCAGCCAGACCCTCGGGGGACTTTCCTCCTATGGCTACACCTTC
v_gene: TRBV6-5; d_gene: -; abundance: -; j_gene: TRBJ1-5; CDR3aa: CASSPNRDQPQHF; CDR3nt: TGTGCCAGCAGTCCCAACAGAGATCAGCCCCAGCATTTT
v_gene: TRBV5-4; d_gene: -; abundance: -; j_gene: TRBJ2-4; CDR3aa: CASSFTGTLVAKNIQYF; CDR3nt: TGTGCCAGCAGTTTTACCGGGACTCTCGTTGCCAAAAACATTCAGTACTTC
v_gene: TRBV7-9; d_gene: -; abundance: -; j_gene: TRBJ2-2; CDR3aa: CACLGSNSKTGELFF; CDR3nt: TGTGCCTGTTTGGGGAGCAACTCCAAGACCGGGGAGCTGTTTTTT
v_gene: TRBV20-1; d_gene: TRBD1; abundance: once; j_gene: TRBJ2-1; CDR3aa: CSASKTGVAYNEQFF; CDR3nt: TGCAGTGCTAGTAAGACAGGGGTTGCCTACAATGAGCAGTTCTTC
v_gene: TRBV6-1; d_gene: -; abundance: few; j_gene: TRBJ2-2; CDR3aa: CASSEWGVNTGELFF; CDR3nt: TGTGCCAGCAGTGAATGGGGGGTGAACACCGGGGAGCTGTTTTTT
v_gene: TRBV5-1; d_gene: TRBD1; abundance: -; j_gene: TRBJ2-5; CDR3aa: CASSWGQGETQYF; CDR3nt: TGCGCCAGCAGCTGGGGACAGGGCGAGACCCAGTACTTC
v_gene: TRBV11-2; d_gene: TRBD2; abundance: once; j_gene: TRBJ2-3; CDR3aa: CASGTLAGGPDTQYF; CDR3nt: TGTGCCAGCGGGACATTAGCGGGGGGGCCAGATACGCAGTATTTT
v_gene: TRBV19; d_gene: -; abundance: few; j_gene: TRBJ1-2; CDR3aa: CASSIGLRAPGYTF; CDR3nt: TGTGCCAGTAGTATAGGCCTCAGGGCACCGGGCTACACCTTC
v_gene: TRBV7-2; d_gene: -; abundance: -; j_gene: TRBJ1-5; CDR3aa: CASSLDGRGDQPQHF; CDR3nt: TGTGCCAGCAGCTTAGACGGCCGGGGGGATCAGCCCCAGCATTTT
v_gene: TRBV27; d_gene: TRBD2; abundance: -; j_gene: TRBJ2-7; CDR3aa: CASSIRPGGAYEQYF; CDR3nt: TGTGCCAGCAGTATACGACCGGGAGGGGCCTACGAGCAGTACTTC
v_gene: TRBV6-6; d_gene: -; abundance: -; j_gene: TRBJ1-1; CDR3aa: CASSYSNRANTEAFF; CDR3nt: TGTGCCAGCAGTTACTCGAACAGGGCGAACACTGAAGCTTTCTTT
v_gene: TRBV14; d_gene: -; abundance: -; j_gene: TRBJ1-2; CDR3aa: CASSRDGARANYGYTF; CDR3nt: TGTGCCAGCAGCCGAGATGGGGCGAGAGCTAACTATGGCTACACCTTC